What follows are 2 T cell receptor beta chains derived from one specimen sequenced in a study of shared clonotypes between healthy human individuals. Clones were sequenced by immunoSEQ multiplex PCR, and TCRdb holds only the in-frame ones, with some missing. The sample has roughly 660,000 clones, about nine tenths seen once; the top ten hold approximately 35%. The source material was memory CD8+ T cells from PBMCs. Regarding subset: CD45RO+ cells pooled with CCR7-negative TemRA cells. The source of these receptors is a man between 18 and 29 years old in good health. Some clones in this sample may be carry-over from other donors' samples.

V and J are TRBV4-1 and TRBJ2-1, with 7 bases fitting TRBD2. This CDR3 has 17 residues. Losses at the gene ends were 4 bases for V and 1 base for J; bases not matched to a gene: 10. Germline V CDR1 and CDR2: MGHRA, YSYEKL. For the CDR3, the DNA is TGCGCCAGCAGCCGGGAGGATCTAGCGGCTTCCTACAATGAGCAGTTCTTC. Translation: CASSREDLAASYNEQFF.

This clone has just one count. J is TRBJ2-7 and V is TRBV7-6, with 11 nucleotides matching TRBD2. The germline CDR1 and CDR2 sequences are SGHVS and FNYEAQ. The V gene end was trimmed by 5 bases and the J gene end by 0 bases; junction bases not matched to a gene: 6. The length of the CDR3 is 16 residues. CDR3 in amino acids: CASSPGLAVISYEQYF. The CDR3 coding sequence is TGTGCCAGCAGCCCGGGACTAGCGGTTATCTCCTACGAGCAGTACTTC.